This T cell receptor (beta chain) was captured by sequencing in a study of T cell responses to AZD1222 COVID-19 vaccine. Study conclusions and caveats: Close to half of spike-specific TCRs reportedly recognize unmutated variant regions. Most donors were white British and more were female, and clonal diversity was possibly underestimated.

Note on this clone: Its antigen is still unknown.

The V end lost 0 bases, the J end lost 8 bases, and 10 bases lay between the germline ends. This CDR3 is built from 14 residues. CDR1 SNHLY and CDR2 FYNNEI come from the germline V gene. Generated by immunoSEQ multiplex PCR, the TCRdb table keeps only in-frame clones and is missing some. The sample lists 150,000 to 200,000 clones, 91% occurring once. The chain uses TRBV2 and TRBJ1-4; D gene unclear. The material was peripheral blood, obtained 28 days after the second AZD1222 dose. The sequence was obtained from an adult who received the AZD1222 COVID-19 vaccine. CDR3: CASSEAFVGEKLFF. CDR3 sequence (DNA): TGTGCCAGCAGTGAAGCCTTCGTGGGGGAAAAACTGTTTTTT.